This TCR beta chain came from a study of blood T cells in healthy people across ages. Points from the study as a whole: Estimates drawn from one million T cells were deemed to understate diversity. The donors' CMV status was not determined, possibly confounding changes in expanded clonotypes. The study found more naive CD4+ cells and higher diversity in long-lived than aged donors.

About this clonotype itself: The antigen remains unidentified.

Sample-barcoded 5' priming and a J-beta primer mix drove a second PCR of roughly 6 to 12 cycles. Each of the cDNA molecules was tagged by a template-switch adaptor with 12 random nucleotides. TCRdb passed the 5' RACE reads through MiXCR, listing each CDR3 protein once. The table lists 720,000 or so distinct CDR3 sequences, around 41% of them singletons, with around 30% in the top ten. The length of the CDR3 is 18 residues. J lost 5 bases, V lost 5 bases, and 17 bases had no gene match. The germline V gene encodes CDR1 SGHNT and CDR2 YYREEE (reference sequence). The sequenced sample was blood. The clonotype originates from an elderly man in good health. V is TRBV5-4 and J is TRBJ2-1, with 9 bases identical to TRBD2. The CDR3 coding sequence is TGTGCCAGCAGACGGACTACTAGGACTAGCGATAGGGACAATGAGCAGTTCTTC. Protein sequence: CASRRTTRTSDRDNEQFF.